A single sample gave rise to the 9 T cell receptor beta chains below, sequenced in a study of cytomegalovirus exposure and HLA in healthy donors. Vbeta (60) and Jbeta (13) primers were used in the PCR. TCRdb keeps only in-frame clones here, not all; method: immunoSEQ multiplex PCR. The top ten hold approximately 6.9% of the sample, which has around 160,000 clones, 60% to 80% seen once. The sample comprised PBMCs. These receptors were taken from a woman aged 40-49 years in good health and CMV-seropositive.

The chain couples TRBV5-5 to TRBJ1-4; 12 bases map to TRBD1. Germline CDR1 SGHKS, CDR2 YYEKEE (reference sequence). The CDR3 has 17 residues. V shed 0 bases, J shed 6 bases, and the junction held 6 bases outside the gene matches. The DNA for the CDR3 is TGTGCCAGCAGCTTGGAGGGACAGGGGGCTGGGGATGAAAAACTGTTTTTT. Its protein is CASSLEGQGAGDEKLFF.

This chain uses TRBV2 with TRBJ1-2; 7 bases align to TRBD1. Germline V gene lookup returns CDR1 SNHLY and CDR2 FYNNEI. Trimming took 1 base from V and 5 from J; bases not matched to a gene: 4. The CDR3 totals 14 residues. The CDR3 sequence is CASSEEGAGYGYTF. The CDR3 nucleotides are TGTGCCAGCAGTGAAGAGGGGGCGGGTTATGGCTACACCTTC. Supplemented by reference TRBV2 and TRBJ1-2, the full variable domain reads EPEVTQTPSHQVTQMGQEVILRCVPISNHLYFYWYRQILGQKVEFLVSFYNNEISEKSEIFDDQFSVERPDGSNFTLKIRSTKLEDSAMYFCASSEEGAGYGYTFGSGTRLTVV.

CDR3 loop: CAWGTGNTEAFF. The CDR3 DNA follows: TGTGCCTGGGGGACAGGGAACACTGAAGCTTTCTTT. The chain has TRBV30 and TRBJ1-1; 8 bases agree with TRBD1. The germline gives CDR1 GTSNPN, CDR2 SVGIG (reference sequence). The CDR3 covers 12 residues. J was trimmed by 1 base and V by 5 bases; bases with no gene match: 0.

The chain recombines TRBV6-1 with TRBJ1-3; TRBD1 aligns across 7 bases. The CDR3 length is 13 residues. The V gene end was trimmed by 6 bases and the J gene end by 4 bases; junction bases not matched to a gene: 3. Germline V gives CDR1 MNHNS, CDR2 SASEGT. As DNA, the CDR3 is TGTGCCAGCAGCGACAGGGTAGGAAACACCATATATTTT. This sequence encodes CASSDRVGNTIYF.

This clone was seen just once. The rearrangement links TRBV2 to TRBJ1-1; D is ambiguous. CDR1 and CDR2 (germline): SNHLY, FYNNEI. Between the trimmed V and J ends, which lost 6 bases and 1 base, there was a span of 12 bases. CDR3 length equals 14 residues. CDR3 protein: CASRLYPANTEAFF. The CDR3 DNA sequence: TGTGCCAGCAGGCTCTACCCTGCGAACACTGAAGCTTTCTTT.

The V call is TRBV5-4, the J call TRBJ2-3, with D tentatively TRBD2 (6 bases). Trimming shortened V by 2 bases and J by 2 bases, and 12 bases separated the two germline ends. Germline lookup yields CDR1 SGHNT and CDR2 YYREEE (reference sequence). The CDR3 contains 15 residues. CDR3 region: CASSFRGSNTDTQYF. For the CDR3, the DNA is TGTGCCAGCAGCTTCCGGGGGTCGAACACAGATACGCAGTATTTT.

The rearrangement joins TRBV5-1 to TRBJ2-7, with 14 bases fitting TRBD2. This CDR3 is built from 17 residues. Unmatched junction bases numbered 6, after V lost 4 bases and J lost 0 bases. Germline V gives CDR1 SGHRS, CDR2 YFSETQ. The DNA of the CDR3 is TGCGCCAGCAGCCCGGGACTAGCGGGGGCCAGCTCCTACGAGCAGTACTTC. Translated, it gives CASSPGLAGASSYEQYF.

The rearrangement joins TRBV10-3 to TRBJ2-5; D gene unclear. The CDR3 runs to 14 residues. CDR1 ENHRY and CDR2 SYGVKD come from the germline V gene. Trimming left V 0 bases short and J 1 base short, with 6 bases between. This CDR3 reads CAISESSSQETQYF. CDR3 nucleotides: TGTGCCATCAGTGAGTCTAGCAGCCAAGAGACCCAGTACTTC.

This clone was seen a few times. This rearrangement joins TRBV2 to TRBJ1-1, with D perhaps matching TRBD1 (5 bases). CDR1 SNHLY and CDR2 FYNNEI come from the germline V gene. Trimming removed 3 bases from V and 6 bases from J, with 14 bases in between. The CDR3 contains 14 residues. CDR3 residues: CASSEPPRVPEAFF. As DNA, the CDR3 is TGTGCCAGCAGTGAGCCCCCCAGGGTCCCTGAAGCTTTCTTT.